These 17 T cell receptor beta chains originate from one sample sequenced in a study of identical twins. TCRdb analysed the 5' RACE reads with MiXCR anew, one entry per CDR3 protein. The sample holds 400,000 to 550,000 distinct CDR3 sequences, about 20% seen once. These same records also appear under a second study, on T cells expressing NK-cell markers.

The sequenced sample consisted of CD4+ T cells sorted from blood. These receptors originate from a woman aged 18-30 years in good health.

The rearrangement joins TRBV20-1 to TRBJ1-4; TRBD1 agrees at 7 bases. The CDR3 consists of 14 residues. Losses at the gene ends were 6 bases for V and 7 bases for J; bases not matched to a gene: 11. CDR1 DFQATT and CDR2 SNEGSKA come from the germline V gene (reference sequence). The CDR3 region is CSAHPTGRAEKLFF. DNA of the CDR3: TGCAGTGCCCACCCGACAGGGAGGGCTGAAAAACTGTTTTTT.

This sequence joins TRBV3-1 and TRBJ1-1; unclear D gene. Germline values: CDR1 LGHDT, CDR2 YNNKEL (reference sequence). V lost 6 bases and J lost 5, with 13 bases in between. The CDR3 has 13 amino acids. The CDR3, as DNA: TGTGCCAGCAGAAGACGGGCGGGGACTGAAGCTTTCTTT. Its translation: CASRRRAGTEAFF.

This clonotype was counted between two and nine times. V and J are TRBV10-3 and TRBJ2-1, with a tentative D call TRBD2 (5 bases). From germline, CDR1 is ENHRY and CDR2 SYGVKD. Trimming stripped 11 bases from V and 6 bases from J, with 14 bases between. This CDR3 spans 12 amino acids. CDR3 loop: CAGGERPNEQFF. CDR3 sequence (DNA): TGTGCCGGCGGTGAGCGGCCCAATGAGCAGTTCTTC.

The chain has TRBV24-1 and TRBJ1-1; no definite D call. V lost 5 bases, J lost 4 bases, and 4 bases lay in between. The CDR3 has 11 amino acids. Germline CDR1 reads KGHDR; CDR2 reads SFDVKD. The CDR3 nucleotides are TGTGCCACCAGTGTAGGCACTGAAGCTTTCTTT. This gives the protein CATSVGTEAFF.

This chain joins TRBV12-3 or TRBV12-4 and TRBJ2-1, with 8 positions matching TRBD1. The CDR3 runs to 17 residues. With V trimmed by 7 bases and J by 7 bases, 18 bases remained unmatched. The CDR3 spells CASTFWGTGGGSNEQFF. The CDR3 coding sequence is TGTGCCAGCACCTTTTGGGGAACAGGGGGTGGATCAAATGAGCAGTTCTTC.

This chain joins TRBV12-3 or TRBV12-4 and TRBJ2-5, with D possibly TRBD2 on 6 matching bases. CDR3 size: 16 residues. Trimming removed 7 bases at V and 8 bases at J, with 26 bases between. CDR3 nucleotide sequence: TGTGCCAGCACCTCTTTAGGGGACTTCCCCATGGGAACCCAGTACTTC. This gives the protein CASTSLGDFPMGTQYF.

For this clonotype: With a much larger clone just one base away, this may be a read error. The chain combines TRBV20-1 with TRBJ2-7; D may be TRBD2 (7 bases). The CDR3 totals 12 residues. Germline values: CDR1 DFQATT, CDR2 SNEGSKA (reference sequence). V lost 3 bases and J 5 bases, leaving 11 bases between the germline ends. CDR3 nucleotides: TGCAGTGCTAGGAGGGGGGGGCACGAGCAGTACTTC. Protein: CSARRGGHEQYF.

This clonotype appeared a few times. The V and J genes are TRBV19 and TRBJ2-5, with D tentatively TRBD1 (7 bases). The CDR3 is 14 amino acids. Trimming took 4 bases from V and 4 from J, leaving 13 bases between them. The germline CDR1 and CDR2 sequences are LNHDA and SQIVND (reference sequence). CDR3 region: CASSTRDRPETQYF. The CDR3 bases are TGTGCCAGTAGTACGCGGGACAGACCAGAGACCCAGTACTTC.

In its sample, this clonotype was seen many times. The chain combines TRBV12-3 or TRBV12-4 with TRBJ2-2; 14 nucleotides line up with TRBD2. V trimming: 4 bases; J trimming: 8 bases; junction bases outside the gene matches: 9. CDR3 length: 17 amino acids. Written as DNA, the CDR3 is TGTGCCAGCAGTTCCAATCCTGGGACTAGCGGGAGTGGGGAGCTGTTTTTT. It specifies CASSSNPGTSGSGELFF.

Here the CDR3 DNA reads TGTGCCAGCAGCGCCCGACAGGGGAACACCGGGGAGCTGTTTTTT. Translating gives CASSARQGNTGELFF. The V and J genes are TRBV9 and TRBJ2-2; 7 bases align to TRBD1. J lost 1 base, V lost 3 bases, and 3 bases had no gene match. The CDR3 sequence is 15 residues long. Germline V gene lookup returns CDR1 SGDLS and CDR2 YYNGEE.

V is TRBV7-9 and J is TRBJ1-6; no firm D call. The CDR3 has 16 residues. Germline-derived CDR1 and CDR2 are SEHNR and FQNEAQ (reference sequence). Trimming took 1 base from V and 6 from J, leaving 13 bases between them. The CDR3 sequence is CASSLVSGTLNSPLHF. The CDR3 DNA follows: TGTGCCAGCAGCTTAGTGTCGGGCACCCTTAATTCACCCCTCCACTTT.

This clonotype was counted ten times or more. The chain joins TRBV20-1 to TRBJ2-5; TRBD2 aligns across 11 bases. This CDR3 is built from 13 residues. Germline CDR1 DFQATT, CDR2 SNEGSKA (reference sequence). V lost 7 bases, J lost 3 bases, and 4 bases stayed unmatched. DNA for the CDR3: TGCAGTGTGGGACTAGCGGATAAAGAGACCCAGTACTTC. It encodes CSVGLADKETQYF.

Regarding this clonotype: One end of the junction varies from germline; a read error may be responsible. This chain connects TRBV6-5 to TRBJ1-5; D unresolved. Germline V gene sequence: CDR1 MNHEY, CDR2 SVGAGI. CDR3 length: 16 residues. CDR3 protein: CASGYLPGMGNQPQHF. As DNA, the CDR3 is TGTGCCAGCGGTTACTTGCCAGGTATGGGCAATCAGCCCCAGCATTTT.

This clonotype came up a few times. V and J are TRBV20-1 and TRBJ1-2, with 9 nucleotides matching TRBD1. Germline CDR1 is DFQATT and CDR2 is SNEGSKA (reference sequence). There are 14 residues in the CDR3. Germline trimming cut 6 bases from V and 8 bases from J; bases unmatched to any gene: 13. The DNA for the CDR3 is TGCAGTGCCTTACGGGGGACAGGGAGTTCCGGCTACACCTTC. This translates into CSALRGTGSSGYTF.

This clonotype was observed many times. One end of the junction varies from germline; a read error may be responsible. CDR3: CASSTLAGGYNEQFF. CDR3 in DNA: TGTGCTAGCAGCACTCTAGCGGGGGGGTACAATGAGCAGTTCTTC. This chain links TRBV7-7 with TRBJ2-1, with 12 bases matching TRBD2. The CDR3 sequence is 15 residues long. CDR1 and CDR2 (germline): SSHAT, FNYEAQ (reference sequence).

V is TRBV12-3 or TRBV12-4 and J is TRBJ2-1, with a possible D match to TRBD2 (7 bases). CDR3 length: 17 amino acids. The ends were cut back, 7 bases at V and 10 bases at J, with 29 bases in the middle. DNA of the CDR3: TGTGCCAGCAAACCCCGGGGGGCGGGAGACCCTCTCGTAGAGCAGTTCTTC. This translates into CASKPRGAGDPLVEQFF.

This clonotype appeared many times. This chain joins TRBV20-1 and TRBJ1-4; unclear D gene. The germline V gene encodes CDR1 DFQATT and CDR2 SNEGSKA (reference sequence). This CDR3 has 13 residues. V lost 3 bases, J lost 8 bases, and 13 bases lay in between. The DNA of the CDR3 is TGCAGTGCTAGGGAAACGGTGGGCGAAAAACTGTTTTTT. Protein: CSARETVGEKLFF.